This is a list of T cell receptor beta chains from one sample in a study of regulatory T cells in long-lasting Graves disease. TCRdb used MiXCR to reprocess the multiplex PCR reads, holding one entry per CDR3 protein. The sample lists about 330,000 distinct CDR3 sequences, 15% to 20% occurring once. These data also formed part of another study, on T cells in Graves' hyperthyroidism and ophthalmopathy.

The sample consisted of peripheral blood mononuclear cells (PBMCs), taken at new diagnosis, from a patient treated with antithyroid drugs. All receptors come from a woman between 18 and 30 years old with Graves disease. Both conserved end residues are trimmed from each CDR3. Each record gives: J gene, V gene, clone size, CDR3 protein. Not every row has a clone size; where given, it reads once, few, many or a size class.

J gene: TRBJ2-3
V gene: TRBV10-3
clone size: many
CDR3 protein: AISEPLRGSTDTQY

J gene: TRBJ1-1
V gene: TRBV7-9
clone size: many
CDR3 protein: ASSIATGVVTEAF

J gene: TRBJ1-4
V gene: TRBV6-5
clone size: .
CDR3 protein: ASSYSKTSRSGEKLF

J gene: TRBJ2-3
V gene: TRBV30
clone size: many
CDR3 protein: AWSEALDTQY

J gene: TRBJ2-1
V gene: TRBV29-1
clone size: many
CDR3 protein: SVEVAGGRYNEQF

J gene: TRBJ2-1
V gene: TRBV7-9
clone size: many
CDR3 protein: ASSLGQSSGSNEQF

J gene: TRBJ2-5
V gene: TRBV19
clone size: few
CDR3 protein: ASTTSPGRSETQY

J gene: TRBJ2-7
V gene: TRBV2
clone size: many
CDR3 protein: ASSDDGRSYEQY

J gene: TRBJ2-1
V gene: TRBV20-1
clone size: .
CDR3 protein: SALAGGPLNEQF

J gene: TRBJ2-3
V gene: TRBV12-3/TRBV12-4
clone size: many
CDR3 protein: ASSFGGRDTQY

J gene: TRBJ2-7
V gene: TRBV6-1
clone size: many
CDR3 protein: ASSQAFTGHKLYEQY

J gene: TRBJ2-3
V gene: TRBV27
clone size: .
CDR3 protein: ASSPPGLAVSTDTQY

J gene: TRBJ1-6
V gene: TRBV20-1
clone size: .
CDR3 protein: SATDEDRGDHSPLH

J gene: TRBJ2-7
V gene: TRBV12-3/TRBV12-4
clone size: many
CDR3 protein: ASSLAGPYEQY

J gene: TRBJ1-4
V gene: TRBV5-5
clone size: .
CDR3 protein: ASSFSGRTNEKLF

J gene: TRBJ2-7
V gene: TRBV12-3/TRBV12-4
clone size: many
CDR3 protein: ASSRQGSEQY

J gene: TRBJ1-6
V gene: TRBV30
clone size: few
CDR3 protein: AWSPREGALNSPLH

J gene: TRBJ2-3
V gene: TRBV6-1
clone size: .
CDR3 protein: ASMNPAGVSDTQY

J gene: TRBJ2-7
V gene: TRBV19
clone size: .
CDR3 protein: ASSKNTAYEQY

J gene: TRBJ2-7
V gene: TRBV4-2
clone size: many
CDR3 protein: ASSQDVGSSSYEQY

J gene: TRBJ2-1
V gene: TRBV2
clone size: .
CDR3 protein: ASSPGTAFDEQF

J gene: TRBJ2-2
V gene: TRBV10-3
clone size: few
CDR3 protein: ATKGEGIHRELF